A single sample is the source of the 22 T cell receptor beta chains below, sequenced in a study of T cells in localized non-small cell lung cancer. Using immunoSEQ multiplex PCR, the repertoire was profiled, and TCRdb retains in-frame clones only, with some absent. The table shows around 26,000 clones, with about 91% occurring only once. This material consisted of peripheral blood mononuclear cells, taken before any cancer treatment. The receptors were sampled from a woman aged 35 to 70 with stage III lung adenocarcinoma.

This rearrangement joins TRBV7-2 to TRBJ2-7; D is unclear. V dropped 1 base and J dropped 6 bases, with 7 bases sitting between them. Germline CDR1 and CDR2: SGHTA and FQGNSA. The CDR3 contains 12 residues. The CDR3 loop reads CASSLVDGEQYF. CDR3 in DNA: TGTGCCAGCAGCTTAGTGGACGGCGAGCAGTACTTC. Based on the CDR3 plus reference TRBV7-2 and TRBJ2-7, the full variable domain is GAGVSQSPSNKVTEKGKDVELRCDPISGHTALYWYRQSLGQGLEFLIYFQGNSAPDKSGLPSDRFSAERTGGSVSTLTIQRTQQEDSAVYLCASSLVDGEQYFGPGTRLTVT.

The J gene is TRBJ2-3, the V gene TRBV7-6; no clear D gene. This CDR3 has 11 residues. Between the trimmed V and J ends, which lost 5 bases and 2 bases, there was a span of 2 bases. CDR1 and CDR2 (germline): SGHVS, FNYEAQ. Here the CDR3 DNA reads TGTGCCAGCAGCGTCACAGATACGCAGTATTTT. Translated: CASSVTDTQYF.

J is TRBJ1-1 and V is TRBV9; D perhaps matches TRBD1 (6 bases). The CDR3 spans 14 residues. Germline-derived CDR1 and CDR2 are SGDLS and YYNGEE. Trimming cost V 1 base and J 0 bases, with 7 bases left between them. The CDR3 loop reads CASSVRGVNTEAFF. The CDR3 region has the DNA TGTGCCAGCAGCGTAAGGGGGGTGAACACTGAAGCTTTCTTT.

The chain couples TRBV5-8 to TRBJ2-2, with 12 positions matching TRBD2. The ends lost 4 bases at V and 1 base at J; junction bases unmatched: 5. CDR1 and CDR2 from the germline V gene are SGHTS and YDEGEE. This CDR3 contains 17 residues. The CDR3 loop is CASSPTGLAGNTGELFF. In nucleotides, the CDR3 is TGTGCCAGCAGCCCCACGGGACTAGCGGGGAACACCGGGGAGCTGTTTTTT.

The chain links TRBV5-1 to TRBJ2-3, with D maybe TRBD2 (6 bases). This CDR3 comprises 18 residues. CDR1 is SGHRS, CDR2 YFSETQ, per germline. V was cut by 4 bases and J by 2 bases, with 23 bases left in between. The CDR3 sequence is CASSSLGAASADTDTQYF. In DNA form, the CDR3 reads TGCGCCAGCAGCAGCTTGGGAGCAGCTAGCGCCGACACAGATACGCAGTATTTT.

This clone appeared once. The rearrangement links TRBV19 to TRBJ1-5; 12 bases map to TRBD1. The ends lost 7 bases at V and 7 bases at J; junction bases unmatched: 17. Germline CDR1 reads LNHDA; CDR2 reads SQIVND (reference sequence). The CDR3 contains 18 residues. The CDR3: CASIPGQGAAGAKQPQHF. The DNA for the CDR3 is TGTGCCAGTATTCCGGGACAGGGGGCCGCCGGGGCTAAACAGCCCCAGCATTTT.

This chain links TRBV7-8 with TRBJ2-5; D uncertain. This CDR3 comprises 16 residues. V lost 4 bases to trimming and J lost 1 base, with 16 bases between them. In germline, CDR1 is SGHVS, CDR2 FQNEAQ. The DNA of the CDR3 is TGTGCCAGCAGCTCCCAGCCCGGCACAAGCCAAGAGACCCAGTACTTC. It encodes CASSSQPGTSQETQYF.

J is TRBJ2-7 and V is TRBV6-5; 7 nucleotides match TRBD1. Per germline, CDR1 MNHEY and CDR2 SVGAGI. This CDR3 contains 13 residues. With V trimmed by 6 bases and J by 3 bases, 5 bases remained unmatched. As DNA, the CDR3 is TGTGCCAGCAGCATGGACAGGAACTACGAGCAGTACTTC. It yields the protein CASSMDRNYEQYF.

The chain recombines TRBV2 with TRBJ1-1; D uncertain. CDR3 length equals 11 residues. CDR1 and CDR2 (germline): SNHLY, FYNNEI. V was cut by 5 bases and J by 7 bases, with 8 bases left in between. The CDR3 bases are TGTGCCAGCAGTTCGGGTTATGAAGCTTTCTTT. Residues: CASSSGYEAFF.

This clone was observed once. V is TRBV15 and J is TRBJ2-7; D might be TRBD1 or TRBD2, each matching 5 bases. The V end was cut by 1 base, the J end by 2 bases, with 9 bases between. Germline CDR1 and CDR2: LNHNV and YYDKDF (reference sequence). The CDR3 is 14 amino acids. The CDR3 DNA is TGTGCCACCAGCAGAGCGAGGGGAGCCTACGAGCAGTACTTC. Translation: CATSRARGAYEQYF.

V usage is TRBV5-1 and J usage is TRBJ1-2, with 9 positions matching TRBD1. Per the germline V gene, CDR1 is SGHRS and CDR2 is YFSETQ. The CDR3 contains 14 residues. V lost 2 bases to trimming and J lost 4 bases; unmatched junction nucleotides: 3. CDR3 coding DNA: TGCGCCAGCAGCTTTGGACAGGGGACCTATGGCTACACCTTC. It yields the protein CASSFGQGTYGYTF.

The chain is built from TRBV11-2 and TRBJ1-6; TRBD1 might be the D (6 bases). CDR3 length equals 16 residues. Germline V lookup: CDR1 SGHAT, CDR2 FQNNGV. Deletions cut 0 bases from V and 9 bases from J, with 15 bases between. CDR3 nucleotides: TGTGCCAGCAGCTTAGAGGGGGCTTCTTCAAGTTCACCCCTCCACTTT. It translates to CASSLEGASSSSPLHF.

This clone was recorded a few times. The genes are TRBV19 and TRBJ1-1; possibly TRBD1 for D (6 bases). The CDR3 loop spans 15 amino acids. Germline V gene data show CDR1 as LNHDA and CDR2 as SQIVND (reference sequence). Trimming cost V 3 bases and J 4 bases, with 15 bases left between them. CDR3 sequence reads: CASSMVGQTGTEAFF. CDR3 nucleotide sequence: TGTGCCAGTAGTATGGTGGGACAAACGGGCACTGAAGCTTTCTTT.

The rearrangement joins TRBV9 to TRBJ2-3; D gene uncertain. This CDR3 has 15 residues. V was trimmed by 3 bases and J by 2 bases, leaving 13 bases between them. Germline V gene data show CDR1 as SGDLS and CDR2 as YYNGEE. The CDR3 coding sequence is TGTGCCAGCAGCGCCCGGACCGGAAACACAGATACGCAGTATTTT. Translation: CASSARTGNTDTQYF.

The V call is TRBV18, the J call TRBJ1-2; 10 nucleotides line up with TRBD1. Germline V lookup: CDR1 KGHSH, CDR2 LQKENI. The CDR3 loop spans 13 amino acids. V dropped 7 bases and J dropped 7; count of bases not matched to a gene: 6. This chain's CDR3 is CASYVDRGAGYTF. The CDR3 DNA is TGTGCCAGCTATGTGGACAGGGGGGCTGGCTACACCTTC.

The chain couples TRBV6-5 to TRBJ2-2; D call uncertain. The CDR3 runs to 15 residues. Per the germline V gene, CDR1 is MNHEY and CDR2 is SVGAGI. Between the trimmed V and J ends, which lost 6 bases and 4 bases, there was a span of 15 bases. The CDR3 protein is CASSPGVGFTGELFF. In nucleotides, the CDR3 is TGTGCCAGCAGCCCCGGTGTGGGGTTCACCGGGGAGCTGTTTTTT.

The chain uses TRBV6-5 and TRBJ1-3; D not resolved. The CDR3 is made up of 13 amino acids. The germline V and J ends were trimmed by 6 bases and 2 bases, with 8 bases remaining between them. Germline V CDR1 and CDR2: MNHEY, SVGAGI. CDR3 in amino acids: CASSRQTGNTIYF. The CDR3 coding sequence is TGTGCCAGCAGCCGCCAGACTGGAAACACCATATATTTT.

The V and J genes are TRBV5-6 and TRBJ2-1; D gene uncertain. The germline V gene encodes CDR1 SGHDT and CDR2 YYEEEE. This CDR3 has 12 amino acids. The germline V and J ends were trimmed by 0 bases and 4 bases, with 2 bases remaining between them. The CDR3 protein is CASSLVYNEQFF. DNA of the CDR3: TGTGCCAGCAGCTTGGTTTACAATGAGCAGTTCTTC.

The CDR3 coding sequence is TGTGCCAGCAGTTACCCGGGACAGGGCTACGAGCAGTACTTC. Protein sequence: CASSYPGQGYEQYF. The chain employs TRBV6-6 and TRBJ2-7; 9 bases align to TRBD1. Germline V lookup: CDR1 MNHNY, CDR2 SVGAGI (reference sequence). This CDR3 contains 14 residues. The V segment lost 2 bases and the J segment 3 bases; nucleotides outside the gene matches: 2.

This clone appeared a few times. V usage is TRBV5-1 and J usage is TRBJ1-1; TRBD1 matches at 8 bases. This CDR3 comprises 14 residues. The junction had 6 bases not matched to a gene; V was cut back by 4 bases and J by 4 bases. Germline V gene sequence: CDR1 SGHRS, CDR2 YFSETQ. DNA for the CDR3: TGCGCCAGCAGCGACACAGGGGGGACCACTGAAGCTTTCTTT. Translation gives CASSDTGGTTEAFF.

This chain links TRBV29-1 with TRBJ1-2, with D tentatively TRBD1 (5 bases). Per germline, CDR1 SQVTM and CDR2 ANQGSEA. Trimming shortened V by 3 bases and J by 3 bases, and 11 bases separated the two germline ends. The CDR3 totals 13 residues. Here the CDR3 DNA reads TGCAGCGTTGAGAGCAGGGAGGACTATGGCTACACCTTC. This encodes CSVESREDYGYTF. Using reference TRBV29-1 and TRBJ1-2 for the parts outside the CDR3, the full variable domain is SAVISQKPSRDICQRGTSLTIQCQVDSQVTMMFWYRQQPGQSLTLIATANQGSEATYESGFVIDKFPISRPNLTFSTLTVSNMSPEDSSIYLCSVESREDYGYTFGSGTRLTVV.

The chain employs TRBV7-9 and TRBJ1-5, with unresolved D. The length of the CDR3 is 13 residues. The V end lost 3 bases, the J end lost 4 bases, and 7 bases lay between the germline ends. CDR1 and CDR2 from the germline V gene are SEHNR and FQNEAQ (reference sequence). CDR3 protein: CASSFGVNQPQHF. CDR3 bases: TGTGCCAGCAGCTTTGGGGTGAATCAGCCCCAGCATTTT.